This T cell receptor (beta chain) was recovered during a study of blood T cell repertoires in COVID-19. This CDR3 spans 16 amino acids. The junction had 10 bases not matched to a gene; V was cut back by 5 bases and J by 6 bases. CDR1 and CDR2 (germline): LNHDA, SQIVND (reference sequence). As processed by the authors: Scientists estimated how many nucleated cells there were by amplifying reference gene primers. Assay: immunoSEQ multiplex PCR; the TCRdb copy retains only in-frame clones and omits some. Clonal size and the V and J genes are those of that table, whereas D and trimming came from the DNA. The sample gives 130,000 to 150,000 clones, approximately 80% of which show up once; roughly 7.2% is in the top ten.

The clonotype comes from a woman aged 50 to 60 in a cohort sampled during active or convalescent COVID-19. Material for sequencing was peripheral blood. V is TRBV19 and J is TRBJ2-2; 9 bases line up with TRBD1. CDR3: CASSPRGQGKAGELFF. As DNA, the CDR3 is TGTGCCAGTAGTCCCCGGGGACAGGGAAAGGCCGGGGAGCTGTTTTTT.